This T cell receptor (beta chain) was identified during a study of patients and donors after allogeneic stem cell transplantation. TCRdb itself ran the RT-PCR reads through MiXCR, one entry per CDR3 protein. Of 95,000 to 120,000 distinct CDR3 sequences in the sample, 35% were seen once. CDR3 length equals 15 residues. The V and J ends lost 0 bases and 0 bases respectively, with 10 bases between them. Germline V gene lookup returns CDR1 SGDLS and CDR2 YYNGEE. Material for sequencing was blood, either unsorted or a sorted T cell fraction (not recorded which). V gene TRBV9 combines with J gene TRBJ2-7; maybe TRBD2 (6 bases). The source of this sequence is a human donor who was either an allogeneic HSCT recipient or a stem cell or donor lymphocyte infusion donor (not recorded which). It is not recorded whose cells these are; they may come from a transplant donor. The CDR3 loop reads CASSVGVGGSYEQYF. In nucleotides, the CDR3 is TGTGCCAGCAGCGTAGGAGTGGGAGGCTCCTACGAGCAGTACTTC.